The next 2 T cell receptor beta chains were all read from a single sample in a study of T cells in Graves' hyperthyroidism and ophthalmopathy (dated by TCRdb to about 2019). Library preparation employed multiplex PCR. TCRdb shows the sequencer as Illumina HiSeq 2000. TCR beta CDR3 regions were amplified from RNA transcripts. For the first round of RT-PCR on the TCR CDR3, the HTBI primer set was used together with the Qiagen OneStep RT-PCR kit. TCRdb reprocessing: public reads trimmed at Q25 with fastp, clones called with MiXCR, in-frame beta chains kept. Every distinct CDR3 protein forms one entry, paired with its most common genes and DNA. This sample gives fewer than 650,000 distinct CDR3 sequences in total; approximately 15% of them show up just once. The ten largest clones add up to less than 9% of the sample. Sequencing was done on a sample of blood. The source of these receptors is a woman younger than 35 with Graves' ophthalmopathy.

This clonotype was counted at least ten times. The chain uses TRBV27 and TRBJ1-6; TRBD1 might be the D (6 bases). V lost 2 bases and J lost 10, with 15 bases in between. Germline CDR1 reads MNHEY; CDR2 reads SMNVEV (reference sequence). The CDR3 runs to 15 residues. As DNA, the CDR3 is TGTGCCAGCAGTTTACATCAGGGGATAGACTCACCCCTCCACTTT. This codes for CASSLHQGIDSPLHF.

This clonotype was seen repeatedly, ten times or more. The rearrangement joins TRBV7-2 to TRBJ2-1; unclear D gene. The CDR3 runs 17 residues. Trimming took 1 base from V and 8 from J, leaving 21 bases between them. Germline CDR1 SGHTA, CDR2 FQGNSA. The CDR3 region is CASSLVDRTSRTDEQFF. CDR3 nucleotide sequence: TGTGCCAGCAGCTTAGTCGACCGGACCTCCCGTACAGATGAGCAGTTCTTC.